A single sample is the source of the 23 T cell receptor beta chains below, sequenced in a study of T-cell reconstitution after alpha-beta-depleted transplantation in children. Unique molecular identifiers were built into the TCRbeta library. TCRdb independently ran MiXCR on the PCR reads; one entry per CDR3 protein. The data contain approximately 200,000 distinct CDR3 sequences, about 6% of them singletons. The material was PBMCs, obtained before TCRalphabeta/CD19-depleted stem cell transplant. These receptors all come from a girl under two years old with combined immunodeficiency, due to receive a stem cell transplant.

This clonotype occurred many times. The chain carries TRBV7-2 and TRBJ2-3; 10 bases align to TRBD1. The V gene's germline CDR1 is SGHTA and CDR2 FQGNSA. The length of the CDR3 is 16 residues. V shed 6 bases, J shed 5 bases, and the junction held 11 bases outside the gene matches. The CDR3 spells CASRLTGGAHEDTQYF. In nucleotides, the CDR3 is TGTGCCAGCAGGCTGACAGGGGGCGCACACGAAGATACGCAGTATTTT.

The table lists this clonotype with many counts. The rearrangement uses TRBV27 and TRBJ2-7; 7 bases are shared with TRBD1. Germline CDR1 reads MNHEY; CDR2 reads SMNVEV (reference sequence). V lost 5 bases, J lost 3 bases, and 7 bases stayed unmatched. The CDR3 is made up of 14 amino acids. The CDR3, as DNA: TGTGCCAGCAGTACCGGACAGGCCCACTACGAGCAGTACTTC. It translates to CASSTGQAHYEQYF.

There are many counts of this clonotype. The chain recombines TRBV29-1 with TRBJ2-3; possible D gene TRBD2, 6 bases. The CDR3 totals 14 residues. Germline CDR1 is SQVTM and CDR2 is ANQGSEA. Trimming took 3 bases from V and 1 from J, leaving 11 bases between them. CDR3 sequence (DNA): TGCAGCGTTGATGCGGGGTCAGGCACAGATACGCAGTATTTT. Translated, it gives CSVDAGSGTDTQYF.

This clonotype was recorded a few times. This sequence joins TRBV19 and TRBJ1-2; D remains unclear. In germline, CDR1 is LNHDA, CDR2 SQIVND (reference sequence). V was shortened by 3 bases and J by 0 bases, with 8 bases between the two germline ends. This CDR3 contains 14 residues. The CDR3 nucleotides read TGTGCCAGTAGTATTTCGACGCCTAACTATGGCTACACCTTC. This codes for CASSISTPNYGYTF.

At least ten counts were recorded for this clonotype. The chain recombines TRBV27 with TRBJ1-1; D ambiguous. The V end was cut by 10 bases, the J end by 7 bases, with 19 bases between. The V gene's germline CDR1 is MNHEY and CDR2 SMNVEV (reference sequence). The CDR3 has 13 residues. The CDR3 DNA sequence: TGTGCCACCTCCCCAAGGGATCAGAATGAAGCTTTCTTT. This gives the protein CATSPRDQNEAFF.

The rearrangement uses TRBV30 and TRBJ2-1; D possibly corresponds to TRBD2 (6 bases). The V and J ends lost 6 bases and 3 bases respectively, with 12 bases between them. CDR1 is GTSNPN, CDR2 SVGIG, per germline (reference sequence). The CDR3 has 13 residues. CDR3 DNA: TGTGCCTGTAAGCGGGCGAACTACAATGAGCAGTTCTTC. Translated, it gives CACKRANYNEQFF.

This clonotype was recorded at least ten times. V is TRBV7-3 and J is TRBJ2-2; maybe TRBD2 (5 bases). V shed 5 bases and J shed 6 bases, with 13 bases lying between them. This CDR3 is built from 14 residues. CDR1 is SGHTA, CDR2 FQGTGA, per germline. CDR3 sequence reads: CASSHYGEPGELFF. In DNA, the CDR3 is TGTGCCAGCAGCCATTACGGGGAACCCGGGGAGCTGTTTTTT.

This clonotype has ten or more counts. This chain's CDR3 is CASSLRKRVQSNQPQHF. DNA of the CDR3: TGCGCCAGCAGCTTGAGGAAGAGGGTTCAAAGCAATCAGCCCCAGCATTTT. The rearrangement uses TRBV5-1 and TRBJ1-5; no firm D call. V was trimmed by 1 base and J by 1 base, leaving 15 bases between them. The CDR3 length is 17 residues. CDR1 and CDR2 from the germline V gene are SGHRS and YFSETQ. The whole variable domain, filled in from reference TRBV5-1 and TRBJ1-5, reads KAGVTQTPRYLIKTRGQQVTLSCSPISGHRSVSWYQQTPGQGLQFLFEYFSETQRNKGNFPGRFSGRQFSNSRSEMNVSTLELGDSALYLCASSLRKRVQSNQPQHFGDGTRLSIL.

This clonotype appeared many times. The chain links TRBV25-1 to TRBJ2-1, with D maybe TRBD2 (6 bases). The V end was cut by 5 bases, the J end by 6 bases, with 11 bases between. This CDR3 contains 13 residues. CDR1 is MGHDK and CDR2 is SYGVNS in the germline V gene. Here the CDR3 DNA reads TGTGCCAGCAGTTGGGGGGTGATCAATGAGCAGTTCTTC. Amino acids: CASSWGVINEQFF.

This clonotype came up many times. CDR3 DNA: TGTGCCAGCAGTTTAAATTCGGGGGGGTACCAAGAGACCCAGTACTTC. Translating it yields CASSLNSGGYQETQYF. The rearrangement uses TRBV12-3 or TRBV12-4 and TRBJ2-5; 8 positions match TRBD2. Trimming removed 2 bases from V and 0 bases from J; junction bases left unmatched: 5. The CDR3 is 16 residues long.

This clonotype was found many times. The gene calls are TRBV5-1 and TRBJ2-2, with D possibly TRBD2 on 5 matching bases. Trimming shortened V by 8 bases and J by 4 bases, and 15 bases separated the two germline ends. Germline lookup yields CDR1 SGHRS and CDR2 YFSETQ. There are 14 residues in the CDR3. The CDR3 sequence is CASRTGTGTGELFF. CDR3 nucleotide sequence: TGCGCCAGTAGGACGGGAACGGGCACCGGGGAGCTGTTTTTT.

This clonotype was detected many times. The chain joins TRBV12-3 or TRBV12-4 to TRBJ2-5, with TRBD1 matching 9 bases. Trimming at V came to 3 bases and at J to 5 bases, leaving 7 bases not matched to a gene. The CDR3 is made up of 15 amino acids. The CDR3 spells CASSLGTGKAETQYF. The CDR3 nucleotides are TGTGCCAGCAGTTTGGGGACAGGGAAAGCGGAGACCCAGTACTTC.

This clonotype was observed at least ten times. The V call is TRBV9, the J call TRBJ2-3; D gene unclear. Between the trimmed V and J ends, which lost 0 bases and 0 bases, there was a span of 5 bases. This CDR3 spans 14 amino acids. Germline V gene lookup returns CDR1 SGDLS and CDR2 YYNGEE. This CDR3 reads CASSVGPSTDTQYF. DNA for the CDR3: TGTGCCAGCAGCGTAGGGCCTAGCACAGATACGCAGTATTTT.

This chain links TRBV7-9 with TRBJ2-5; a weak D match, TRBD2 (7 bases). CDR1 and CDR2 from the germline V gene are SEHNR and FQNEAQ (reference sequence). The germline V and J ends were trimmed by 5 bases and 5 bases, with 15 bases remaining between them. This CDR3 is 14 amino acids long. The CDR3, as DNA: TGTGCCAGCAGCCGGGGGGCTTTTTGGGAGACCCAGTACTTC. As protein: CASSRGAFWETQYF.

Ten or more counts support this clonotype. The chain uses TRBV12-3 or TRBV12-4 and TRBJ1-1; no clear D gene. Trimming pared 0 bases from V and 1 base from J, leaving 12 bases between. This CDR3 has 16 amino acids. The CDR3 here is CASSLALWAPNTEAFF. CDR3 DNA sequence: TGTGCCAGCAGTTTAGCGCTCTGGGCTCCGAACACTGAAGCTTTCTTT.

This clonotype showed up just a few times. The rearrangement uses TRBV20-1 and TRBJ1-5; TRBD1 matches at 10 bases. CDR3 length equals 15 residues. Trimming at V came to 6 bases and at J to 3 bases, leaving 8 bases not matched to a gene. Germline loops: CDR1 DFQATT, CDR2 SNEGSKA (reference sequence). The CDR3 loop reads CSAERTGGVNQPQHF. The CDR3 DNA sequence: TGCAGTGCGGAGCGGACAGGGGGAGTCAATCAGCCCCAGCATTTT.

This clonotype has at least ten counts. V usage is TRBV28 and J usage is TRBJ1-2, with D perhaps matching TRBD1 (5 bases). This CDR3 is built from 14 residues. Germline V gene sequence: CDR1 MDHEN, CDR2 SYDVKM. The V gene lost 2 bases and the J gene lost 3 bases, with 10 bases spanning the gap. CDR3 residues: CASSLGGNYYGYTF. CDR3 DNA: TGTGCCAGCAGTTTAGGGGGGAACTACTATGGCTACACCTTC.

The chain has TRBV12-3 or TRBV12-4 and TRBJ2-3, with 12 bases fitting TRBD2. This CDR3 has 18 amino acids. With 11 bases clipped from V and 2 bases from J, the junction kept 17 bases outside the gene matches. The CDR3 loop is CAFSLRLAGAGNTDTQYF. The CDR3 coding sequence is TGTGCCTTCAGTTTACGACTAGCGGGAGCGGGGAACACAGATACGCAGTATTTT.

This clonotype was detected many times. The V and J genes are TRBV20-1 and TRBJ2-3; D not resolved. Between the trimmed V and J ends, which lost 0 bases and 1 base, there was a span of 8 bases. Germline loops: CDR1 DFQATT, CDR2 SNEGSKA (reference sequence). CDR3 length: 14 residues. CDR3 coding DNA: TGCAGTGCTAGAGATCTTAGAGGCACAGATACGCAGTATTTT. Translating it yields CSARDLRGTDTQYF.

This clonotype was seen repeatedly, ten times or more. This chain's CDR3 is CASSAALDRGLEQFF. DNA for the CDR3: TGCGCCAGCAGCGCGGCGTTGGACAGGGGGCTCGAGCAGTTCTTC. The chain is built from TRBV5-1 and TRBJ2-1; 11 bases fit TRBD1. Germline CDR1 is SGHRS and CDR2 is YFSETQ. The CDR3 totals 15 residues. Trimming at V came to 4 bases and at J to 10 bases, leaving 10 bases not matched to a gene.

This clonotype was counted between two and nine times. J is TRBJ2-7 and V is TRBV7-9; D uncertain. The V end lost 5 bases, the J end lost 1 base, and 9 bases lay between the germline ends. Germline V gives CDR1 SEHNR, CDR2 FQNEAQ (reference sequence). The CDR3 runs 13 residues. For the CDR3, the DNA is TGTGCCAGCAGCACATCTTCTTCCTACGAGCAGTACTTC. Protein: CASSTSSSYEQYF.

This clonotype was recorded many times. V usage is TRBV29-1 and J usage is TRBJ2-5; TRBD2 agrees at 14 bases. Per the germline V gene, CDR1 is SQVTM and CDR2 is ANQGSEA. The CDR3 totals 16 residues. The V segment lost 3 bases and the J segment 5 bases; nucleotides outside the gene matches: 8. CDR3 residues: CSVDRLAGGPLETQYF. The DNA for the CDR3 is TGCAGCGTTGACAGACTAGCGGGAGGGCCTTTGGAGACCCAGTACTTC.

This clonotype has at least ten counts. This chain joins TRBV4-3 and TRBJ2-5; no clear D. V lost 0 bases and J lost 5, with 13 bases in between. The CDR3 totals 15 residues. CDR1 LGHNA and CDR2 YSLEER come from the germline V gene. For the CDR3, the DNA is TGCGCCAGCAGCCAAGAACGAAGTTCCGGCGAGACCCAGTACTTC. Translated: CASSQERSSGETQYF.